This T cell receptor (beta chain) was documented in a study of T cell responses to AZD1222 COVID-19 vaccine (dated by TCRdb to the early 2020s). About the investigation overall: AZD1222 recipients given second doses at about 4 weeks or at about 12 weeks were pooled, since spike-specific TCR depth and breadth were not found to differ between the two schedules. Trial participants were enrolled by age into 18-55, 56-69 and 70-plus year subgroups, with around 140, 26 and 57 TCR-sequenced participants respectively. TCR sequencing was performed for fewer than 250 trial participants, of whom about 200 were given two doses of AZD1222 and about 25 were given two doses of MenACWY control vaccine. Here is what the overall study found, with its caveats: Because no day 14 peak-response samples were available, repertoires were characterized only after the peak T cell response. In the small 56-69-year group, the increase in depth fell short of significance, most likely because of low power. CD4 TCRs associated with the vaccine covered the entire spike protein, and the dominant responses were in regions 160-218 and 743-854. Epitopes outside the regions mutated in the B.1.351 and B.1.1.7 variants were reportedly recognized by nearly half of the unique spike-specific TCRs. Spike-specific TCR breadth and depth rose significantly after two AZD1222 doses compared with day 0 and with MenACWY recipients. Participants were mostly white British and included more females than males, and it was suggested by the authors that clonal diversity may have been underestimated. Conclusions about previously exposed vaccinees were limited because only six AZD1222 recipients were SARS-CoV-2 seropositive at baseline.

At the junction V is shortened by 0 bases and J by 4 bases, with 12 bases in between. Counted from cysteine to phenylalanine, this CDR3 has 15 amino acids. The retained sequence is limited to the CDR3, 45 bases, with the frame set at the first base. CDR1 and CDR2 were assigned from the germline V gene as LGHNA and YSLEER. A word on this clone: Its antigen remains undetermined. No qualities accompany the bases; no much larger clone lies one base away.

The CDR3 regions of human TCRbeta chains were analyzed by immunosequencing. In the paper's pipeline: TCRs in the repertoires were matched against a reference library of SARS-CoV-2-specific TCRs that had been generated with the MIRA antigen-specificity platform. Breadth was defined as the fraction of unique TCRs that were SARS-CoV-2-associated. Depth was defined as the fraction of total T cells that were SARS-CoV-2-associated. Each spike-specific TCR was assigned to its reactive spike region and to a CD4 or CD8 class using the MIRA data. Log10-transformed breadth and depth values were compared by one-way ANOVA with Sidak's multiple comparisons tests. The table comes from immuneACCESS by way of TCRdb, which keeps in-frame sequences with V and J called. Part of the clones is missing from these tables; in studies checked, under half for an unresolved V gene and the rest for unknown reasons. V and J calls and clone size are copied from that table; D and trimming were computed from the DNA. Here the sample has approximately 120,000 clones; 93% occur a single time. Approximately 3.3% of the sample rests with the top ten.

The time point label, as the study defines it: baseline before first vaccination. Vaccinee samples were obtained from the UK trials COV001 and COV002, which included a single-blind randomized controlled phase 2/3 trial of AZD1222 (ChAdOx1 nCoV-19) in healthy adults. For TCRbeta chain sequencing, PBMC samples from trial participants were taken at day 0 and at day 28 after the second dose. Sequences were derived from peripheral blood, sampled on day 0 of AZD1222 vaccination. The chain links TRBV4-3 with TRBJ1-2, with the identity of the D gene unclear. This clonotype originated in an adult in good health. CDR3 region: CASSQDNGFSYGYTF. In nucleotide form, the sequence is TGCGCCAGCAGCCAAGATAATGGGTTTAGCTATGGCTACACCTTC.